The rows below give T cell receptor beta chains drawn from one sample of a study of PD-1 blockade in classical Hodgkin lymphoma. Only in-frame clones appear in the TCRdb table, and some are missing; sequencing was by immunoSEQ multiplex PCR. The sample has about 40,000 clones, around 80% seen once; the top ten hold approximately 10%. Material: peripheral blood mononuclear cells (PBMCs), obtained at baseline. All receptors come from a human donor with classical Hodgkin lymphoma. Each CDR3 is given with its conserved first and last residue. The order of the fields is clone size, V gene, D gene, CDR3 length, J gene, CDR3 protein, CDR3 DNA. The D gene is left open where the match is weak. Size values are once, few and many counts, or a class for expanded clones, and some rows have none.

.	TRBV6-1	TRBD1	13	TRBJ1-4	CASSRTGSEKLFF	TGTGCCAGCAGCCGGACAGGGAGTGAAAAACTGTTTTTT
.	TRBV11-3	.	15	TRBJ2-5	CASSPVAGVGETQYF	TGTGCCAGCAGCCCTGTTGCAGGGGTAGGAGAGACCCAGTACTTC
few	TRBV7-2	.	11	TRBJ2-5	CASSFQETQYF	TGTGCCAGCAGCTTCCAAGAGACCCAGTACTTC
.	TRBV11-2	TRBD2	18	TRBJ2-1	CASSLRLPAGGSYNEQFF	TGTGCCAGCAGCTTAAGATTGCCCGCGGGAGGCTCCTACAATGAGCAGTTCTTC
.	TRBV4-1	.	16	TRBJ2-7	CASSQVWGLGFYEQYF	TGCGCCAGCAGCCAGGTATGGGGCCTAGGGTTCTACGAGCAGTACTTC
.	TRBV6-5	.	15	TRBJ2-2	CASSYSSENTGELFF	TGTGCCAGCAGTTACTCAAGCGAGAACACCGGGGAGCTGTTTTTT
.	TRBV14	.	13	TRBJ2-7	CASSHDYLNEQYF	TGTGCCAGCAGCCACGACTACCTAAACGAGCAGTACTTC
.	TRBV29-1	.	12	TRBJ2-5	CSVDPSEETQYF	TGCAGCGTTGATCCTAGCGAAGAGACCCAGTACTTC
.	TRBV5-1	.	14	TRBJ1-3	CASSSEGLGNTIYF	TGCGCCAGCAGCTCGGAGGGATTAGGAAACACCATATATTTT
.	TRBV5-1	.	15	TRBJ1-2	CASSLDPQGNRGYTF	TGCGCCAGCAGCTTGGATCCCCAGGGGAATCGTGGCTACACCTTC
.	TRBV5-1	.	14	TRBJ1-1	CASSSTSMNTEAFF	TGCGCCAGCAGCTCCACAAGCATGAACACTGAAGCTTTCTTT
few	TRBV7-8	TRBD1	15	TRBJ1-2	CASSPNRQGGGGYTF	TGTGCCAGCAGCCCAAATAGACAGGGCGGTGGTGGCTACACCTTC
few	TRBV7-2	.	12	TRBJ1-1	CASVSGTAEAFF	TGTGCCAGCGTCTCTGGGACTGCAGAAGCTTTCTTT
.	TRBV28	.	14	TRBJ2-7	CASSKPLHNYEQYF	TGTGCCAGCAGTAAACCCCTTCACAACTACGAGCAGTACTTC
.	TRBV5-1	.	16	TRBJ1-4	CASSFNQPSTNEKLFF	TGCGCCAGCAGCTTTAATCAGCCTTCAACTAATGAAAAACTGTTTTTT
.	TRBV21-1	.	18	TRBJ2-3	CASSKSRGRPPTSDTQYF	TGTGCCAGCAGCAAAAGCCGCGGGAGGCCACCCACGTCCGATACGCAGTATTTT
once	TRBV4-1	.	16	TRBJ1-2	CASSQDPFAGRAGYTF	TGCGCCAGCAGCCAAGACCCCTTCGCGGGCCGGGCTGGCTACACCTTC
.	TRBV30	TRBD2	17	TRBJ2-3	CAWSGRRTSGRADTQYF	TGTGCCTGGAGCGGGAGACGGACTAGCGGGAGGGCAGATACGCAGTATTTT
once	TRBV11-2	.	15	TRBJ2-1	CASSPDTHNYNEQFF	TGTGCCAGCAGCCCCGACACTCACAATTACAATGAGCAGTTCTTC
once	TRBV5-1	TRBD1	16	TRBJ2-5	CASSLGADRNQETQYF	TGCGCCAGCAGCTTGGGGGCGGACAGGAACCAAGAGACCCAGTACTTC
few	TRBV5-6	.	15	TRBJ2-3	CASTLVTLGTDTQYF	TGTGCCAGCACCCTAGTCACGTTGGGCACAGATACGCAGTATTTT
.	TRBV11-2	.	14	TRBJ2-2	CASSEEGMGGELFF	TGTGCCAGCAGCGAGGAGGGGATGGGAGGGGAGCTGTTTTTT
once	TRBV6-5	.	14	TRBJ1-2	CASSYSPGEPGYTF	TGTGCCAGCAGTTACTCTCCGGGTGAACCTGGCTACACCTTC
.	TRBV7-8	.	17	TRBJ1-5	CASSLGGRGAGNQPQHF	TGTGCCAGCAGCTTAGGGGGGCGGGGCGCGGGGAATCAGCCCCAGCATTTT
medium-sized	TRBV11-2	.	15	TRBJ1-1	CASSLADLGNTEAFF	TGTGCCAGCAGCTTAGCTGACCTGGGGAACACTGAAGCTTTCTTT
.	TRBV7-9	.	15	TRBJ2-5	CASSLQTGHQETQYF	TGTGCCAGCAGCCTCCAAACAGGCCACCAAGAGACCCAGTACTTC
.	TRBV6-1	.	14	TRBJ2-7	CASSNRAWAYEQYF	TGTGCCAGCAGTAACAGGGCTTGGGCCTACGAGCAGTACTTC
few	TRBV9	.	16	TRBJ2-3	CASSVVADASTDTQYF	TGTGCCAGCAGCGTAGTAGCGGATGCTAGCACAGATACGCAGTATTTT
.	TRBV6-1	TRBD1	16	TRBJ1-5	CASSDTGGPTNQPQHF	TGTGCCAGCAGTGACACAGGGGGCCCTACTAATCAGCCCCAGCATTTT
.	TRBV27	.	16	TRBJ2-5	CASSLSGWEAGETQYF	TGTGCCAGCAGCCTGTCGGGGTGGGAGGCGGGGGAGACCCAGTACTTC
.	TRBV29-1	.	13	TRBJ2-7	CSVEFRESYEQYF	TGCAGCGTTGAGTTCCGGGAGAGCTACGAGCAGTACTTC
.	TRBV13	TRBD2	14	TRBJ2-5	CASSRAGVGETQYF	TGTGCCAGCAGCCGAGCGGGAGTAGGGGAGACCCAGTACTTC